Each of the 24 T cell receptor beta chains below was sequenced from the same sample in a study of T cells in Graves' hyperthyroidism and ophthalmopathy. Amplification of TCR beta CDR3 regions used RNA as the template. HTBI primers drove first-round RT-PCR of the TCR CDR3. TCRdb reprocessed the multiplex PCR reads with MiXCR, giving one entry per CDR3 protein. The sample comprises approximately 610,000 distinct CDR3 sequences, around 15% of which are singletons, and approximately 4.3% rests with the top ten. Sequences were obtained from blood. These receptor sequences come from a woman aged 40 to 50 with Graves' ophthalmopathy.

This clonotype was observed at least ten times. The CDR3 sequence: CASSAWDRQETQYF. The DNA for the CDR3 is TGTGCCAGCAGTGCTTGGGACAGACAAGAGACCCAGTACTTC. This sequence joins TRBV6-1 and TRBJ2-5; 7 bases line up with TRBD1. Germline CDR1 MNHNS, CDR2 SASEGT. V was pared by 4 bases and J by 2 bases, with 4 bases of the junction left unmatched. This CDR3 comprises 14 residues.

The chain couples TRBV6-1 to TRBJ2-7, with 7 nucleotides matching TRBD2. CDR1 is MNHNS and CDR2 is SASEGT in the germline V gene. Germline trimming cut 5 bases from V and 3 bases from J; bases unmatched to any gene: 7. The CDR3 spans 14 residues. CDR3 in amino acids: CASSKRDMDYEQYF. CDR3 nucleotides: TGTGCCAGCAGTAAGCGGGATATGGACTACGAGCAGTACTTC.

This clonotype was observed a handful of times. V is TRBV11-1 and J is TRBJ2-5; 12 bases fit TRBD2. V trimming: 6 bases; J trimming: 6 bases; junction bases outside the gene matches: 14. The CDR3 is 17 residues long. Germline lookup yields CDR1 SGHAT and CDR2 FQDESV (reference sequence). The CDR3 nucleotides are TGTGCCAGCAGGGGGTTCGCGACTAGCGGGAGTGAGAAGACCCAGTACTTC. As protein: CASRGFATSGSEKTQYF.

This clonotype was seen repeatedly, ten times or more. The DNA of the CDR3 is TGCAGCGTTGATTTGGCCCGGATGGCTGGCTACACCTTC. It encodes CSVDLARMAGYTF. V usage is TRBV29-1 and J usage is TRBJ1-2; D remains unclear. Trimming took off 3 bases at V and 7 bases at J, with 15 bases between the two ends. CDR1 is SQVTM and CDR2 is ANQGSEA in the germline V gene. The CDR3 is 13 amino acids. Complete variable domain (other parts from reference TRBV29-1 and TRBJ1-2): SAVISQKPSRDICQRGTSLTIQCQVDSQVTMMFWYRQQPGQSLTLIATANQGSEATYESGFVIDKFPISRPNLTFSTLTVSNMSPEDSSIYLCSVDLARMAGYTFGSGTRLTVV.

This clonotype was counted many times. A much larger clonotype is one base distant, so this may be a read error. The chain recombines TRBV7-9 with TRBJ2-7; perhaps TRBD1 as D (5 bases). The CDR3 contains 13 residues. The V end lost 5 bases, the J end lost 6 bases, and 14 bases lay between the germline ends. CDR1 is SEHNR, CDR2 FQNEAQ, per germline (reference sequence). The CDR3 nucleotides are TGTGCCAGCAGCGCAACAAGGGGCACCGAGCAGTACTTC. Translated: CASSATRGTEQYF.

The rearrangement joins TRBV20-1 to TRBJ2-4, with a weak D call TRBD2 (6 bases). CDR3 length equals 17 residues. CDR1 is DFQATT, CDR2 SNEGSKA, per germline (reference sequence). V gave up 1 base and J gave up 2 bases, with 18 bases separating them. The CDR3 nucleotides read TGCAGTGCTAGAGGGGCGGGAAGGATCGGGCCCAAAAACATTCAGTACTTC. Translated, it gives CSARGAGRIGPKNIQYF.

This clonotype was observed many times. The rearrangement uses TRBV12-3 or TRBV12-4 and TRBJ1-2; TRBD1 is a possible D gene (5 bases). Trimming took off 5 bases at V and 5 bases at J, with 15 bases between the two ends. This CDR3 is 14 amino acids long. CDR3 loop: CASSPPGGGYGYTF. The DNA of the CDR3 is TGTGCCAGCAGTCCCCCCGGGGGAGGGTATGGCTACACCTTC.

In this sample, this clonotype turned up many times. The rearrangement links TRBV20-1 to TRBJ2-7, with 9 bases identical to TRBD2. The V and J ends lost 1 base and 4 bases, in that order; junction bases with no gene match: 2. Germline values: CDR1 DFQATT, CDR2 SNEGSKA (reference sequence). The CDR3 loop spans 13 amino acids. CDR3 sequence reads: CSARGLAGYEQYF. As DNA, the CDR3 is TGCAGTGCTAGAGGGCTAGCGGGGTACGAGCAGTACTTC.

This clonotype was counted ten times or more. The rearrangement joins TRBV2 to TRBJ1-2; tentatively, D is TRBD1 (5 bases). V lost 1 base and J 3 bases, leaving 6 bases between the germline ends. The germline gives CDR1 SNHLY, CDR2 FYNNEI. This CDR3 spans 13 amino acids. The DNA for the CDR3 is TGTGCCAGCAGTGAAGAGACAGACTATGGCTACACCTTC. Translation: CASSEETDYGYTF.

This clonotype has at least ten counts. The rearrangement links TRBV11-2 to TRBJ1-3; D is unresolved. Germline V lookup: CDR1 SGHAT, CDR2 FQNNGV. This CDR3 contains 13 residues. V dropped 2 bases and J dropped 4 bases, with 6 bases sitting between them. The chain's CDR3 is CASSLLPGNTIYF. CDR3 sequence (DNA): TGTGCCAGCAGCTTATTGCCGGGAAACACCATATATTTT.

This clonotype was seen just once. The chain employs TRBV19 and TRBJ1-5; 8 nucleotides agree with TRBD1. Trimming took 6 bases from V and 0 from J; bases not matched to a gene: 10. From germline, CDR1 is LNHDA and CDR2 SQIVND (reference sequence). The CDR3 extends over 17 amino acids. CDR3 sequence: CASRVTGAGDSNQPQHF. The CDR3 region has the DNA TGTGCCAGTAGGGTGACAGGGGCGGGGGATAGCAATCAGCCCCAGCATTTT.

CDR3 coding DNA: TGTGCCAGCGGATACAGGGGCCCTTCCTACGAGCAGTACTTC. Encoded protein: CASGYRGPSYEQYF. This chain uses TRBV27 with TRBJ2-7; 7 nucleotides match TRBD1. Germline-derived CDR1 and CDR2 are MNHEY and SMNVEV (reference sequence). CDR3 length equals 14 residues. V trimming: 8 bases; J trimming: 1 base; junction bases outside the gene matches: 8.

The chain couples TRBV3-1 to TRBJ1-1; D uncertain. This CDR3 has 14 residues. Trimming pared 1 base from V and 4 bases from J, leaving 10 bases between. Germline V CDR1 and CDR2: LGHDT, YNNKEL (reference sequence). The CDR3 region has the DNA TGTGCCAGCAGCCAAGTTATGGTGGGCACTGAAGCTTTCTTT. This codes for CASSQVMVGTEAFF.

This clonotype showed up many times. The chain couples TRBV12-3 or TRBV12-4 to TRBJ2-2; a possible D gene is TRBD2 (5 bases). This CDR3 contains 14 residues. The V end was cut by 8 bases, the J end by 4 bases, with 14 bases between. The CDR3 spells CASRVGVSTGELFF. In nucleotides, the CDR3 is TGTGCCAGCCGAGTGGGAGTGTCCACCGGGGAGCTGTTTTTT.

In DNA, the CDR3 is TGCAGCGTTGAAGACGGGGGACCCAACTACGAGCAGTACTTC. Its protein is CSVEDGGPNYEQYF. The V and J genes are TRBV29-1 and TRBJ2-7; weak D call: TRBD2 (6 bases). Trimming left V 0 bases short and J 3 bases short, with 12 bases between. Germline loops: CDR1 SQVTM, CDR2 ANQGSEA. CDR3 size: 14 residues.

This clonotype was seen at least ten times. CDR3 sequence: CATSRDKGLLRELFF. The CDR3 DNA follows: TGTGCCACCAGCAGAGATAAAGGCTTATTAAGGGAGCTGTTTTTT. The chain carries TRBV15 and TRBJ2-2; D ambiguous. Germline CDR1 LNHNV, CDR2 YYDKDF (reference sequence). V was trimmed by 0 bases and J by 9 bases, leaving 14 bases between them. The CDR3 length is 15 residues.

This clonotype was found many times. The chain has TRBV15 and TRBJ1-1, with TRBD1 matching over 9 bases. CDR1 and CDR2 from the germline V gene are LNHNV and YYDKDF (reference sequence). The CDR3 runs 15 residues. With 3 bases clipped from V and 5 bases from J, the junction kept 7 bases outside the gene matches. The CDR3 here is CATSRVPGTGTEAFF. The CDR3 coding sequence is TGTGCCACCAGCAGGGTGCCCGGGACAGGGACTGAAGCTTTCTTT.

This clonotype was seen more than once but under ten times. The chain couples TRBV6-2 or TRBV6-3 to TRBJ1-1; no clear D gene. The CDR3 loop spans 11 amino acids. The germline V and J ends were trimmed by 2 bases and 13 bases, with 11 bases remaining between them. From germline, CDR1 is MNHEY and CDR2 SVGEGT. The CDR3 DNA follows: TGTGCCAGCAGTTACAGAGGGCTCGGTTTCTTT. As protein: CASSYRGLGFF.

The V call is TRBV7-9, the J call TRBJ2-5, with TRBD2 identical over 10 bases. Germline V gene data show CDR1 as SEHNR and CDR2 as FQNEAQ (reference sequence). This CDR3 has 15 amino acids. The junction had 6 bases not matched to a gene; V was cut back by 5 bases and J by 3 bases. CDR3 in amino acids: CASSASGSGKETQYF. CDR3 in DNA: TGTGCCAGCAGCGCTAGCGGGAGTGGAAAAGAGACCCAGTACTTC.

The chain couples TRBV30 to TRBJ1-2; no firm D call. From germline, CDR1 is GTSNPN and CDR2 SVGIG (reference sequence). V dropped 5 bases and J dropped 5 bases, with 18 bases sitting between them. The CDR3 has 14 amino acids. CDR3 sequence: CAWDREPITYGYTF. DNA for the CDR3: TGTGCCTGGGACCGGGAGCCCATAACTTATGGCTACACCTTC.

This clonotype was recorded many times. The chain couples TRBV12-3 or TRBV12-4 to TRBJ2-3, with TRBD2 identical over 11 bases. The CDR3 has 15 residues. The J segment lost 2 bases and the V segment lost 4 bases, leaving 2 bases of the junction unmatched. In DNA, the CDR3 is TGTGCCAGCAGTTCGACTAGCGGGATCACAGATACGCAGTATTTT. It is translated as CASSSTSGITDTQYF.

Details on this clonotype: A much larger clone lies one base from this, so it may be a read error. The chain links TRBV29-1 to TRBJ1-2; possible D gene TRBD1, 6 bases. CDR3 length: 13 amino acids. Germline CDR1 is SQVTM and CDR2 is ANQGSEA. DNA of the CDR3: TGCAGCATTGAAGGCAGGGGAGTCTATGGCTACACCTTC. This translates into CSIEGRGVYGYTF. The full variable domain, its missing parts supplied by reference TRBV29-1 and TRBJ1-2, is SAVISQKPSRDICQRGTSLTIQCQVDSQVTMMFWYRQQPGQSLTLIATANQGSEATYESGFVIDKFPISRPNLTFSTLTVSNMSPEDSSIYLCSIEGRGVYGYTFGSGTRLTVV.

Many counts were recorded for this clonotype. The rearrangement uses TRBV28 and TRBJ1-1; D is unresolved. V shed 5 bases and J shed 0 bases, with 7 bases lying between them. The CDR3 runs 13 residues. The germline CDR1 and CDR2 sequences are MDHEN and SYDVKM. CDR3 bases: TGTGCCAGCAGTATCATGGTGAACACTGAAGCTTTCTTT. This encodes CASSIMVNTEAFF. The full variable domain, completed using reference TRBV28 and TRBJ1-1, is DVKVTQSSRYLVKRTGEKVFLECVQDMDHENMFWYRQDPGLGLRLIYFSYDVKMKEKGDIPEGYSVSREKKERFSLILESASTNQTSMYLCASSIMVNTEAFFGQGTRLTVV.

This clonotype has at least ten counts. This chain uses TRBV20-1 with TRBJ2-4, with D unresolved. This CDR3 contains 15 residues. V was shortened by 6 bases and J by 5 bases, with 20 bases between the two germline ends. The germline V gene has CDR1 DFQATT and CDR2 SNEGSKA (reference sequence). The DNA for the CDR3 is TGCAGTGCCGAGGCCGGGCCATTTGAAGAAAACATTCAGTACTTC. It codes for CSAEAGPFEENIQYF.